A single sample gave rise to the 8 T cell receptor beta chains below, sequenced in a study of shared clonotypes between healthy human individuals. Measured with immunoSEQ multiplex PCR; TCRdb has only the in-frame clones, and not every one. Of some 200,000 clones listed, approximately 65% are singletons. The sample comprised memory CD4+ T cells sorted from blood. The sample's subset: CD45RA-negative fraction. These receptors were obtained from a man younger than 45 in good health.

This clone was recorded only once. The chain is built from TRBV29-1 and TRBJ1-1; D gene unclear. CDR3 length equals 11 residues. The V end was cut by 7 bases, the J end by 7 bases, with 13 bases between. Germline values: CDR1 SQVTM, CDR2 ANQGSEA. CDR3 sequence: CSGTFANEAFF. In DNA form, the CDR3 reads TGCAGCGGGACGTTTGCGAATGAAGCTTTCTTT.

The V and J genes are TRBV4-1 and TRBJ2-7; D remains ambiguous. Trimming left V 4 bases short and J 7 bases short, with 20 bases between. CDR3 length: 15 residues. Germline values: CDR1 MGHRA, CDR2 YSYEKL. CDR3: CASSLIPTLVEEQYF. The CDR3 bases are TGCGCCAGCAGCCTCATTCCCACGCTGGTCGAGGAGCAGTACTTC.

The rearrangement joins TRBV19 to TRBJ2-1; the match to TRBD1 covers 9 bases. The J segment lost 3 bases and the V segment lost 5 bases, leaving 5 bases of the junction unmatched. Per germline, CDR1 LNHDA and CDR2 SQIVND (reference sequence). The CDR3 length is 15 residues. This chain's CDR3 is CASSLGTGNYNEQFF. Written as DNA, the CDR3 is TGTGCCAGTAGTTTAGGGACAGGGAACTACAATGAGCAGTTCTTC.

V is TRBV2 and J is TRBJ2-3; no clear D gene. The CDR3 runs to 15 residues. Trimming took 4 bases from V and 5 from J, leaving 16 bases between them. Germline CDR1 reads SNHLY; CDR2 reads FYNNEI. The CDR3 DNA is TGTGCCAGCAGTGGTCTTTCCGGACGTTTAGATACGCAGTATTTT. Translation gives CASSGLSGRLDTQYF.

This clone was detected a few times. The rearrangement links TRBV7-9 to TRBJ2-7; 7 nucleotides match TRBD1. The CDR3 runs 15 residues. V lost 5 bases and J lost 5; bases outside the gene matches: 12. CDR1 and CDR2 from the germline V gene are SEHNR and FQNEAQ (reference sequence). Written as DNA, the CDR3 is TGTGCCAGCAGCCAAGCCGGGACAGCGGACGACGAGCAGTACTTC. Translation gives CASSQAGTADDEQYF.

This clone turned up a few times. The rearrangement joins TRBV9 to TRBJ1-2, with TRBD1 as a possible D gene (5 bases). Deletions cut 2 bases from V and 6 bases from J, with 14 bases between. Germline CDR1 and CDR2: SGDLS and YYNGEE. The CDR3 covers 14 residues. CDR3 DNA sequence: TGTGCCAGCAGCGTTGGGACGGCTCCTAATGGCTACACCTTC. Translating gives CASSVGTAPNGYTF.

The chain couples TRBV6-6 to TRBJ2-7, with 10 bases fitting TRBD2. Germline values: CDR1 MNHNY, CDR2 SVGAGI (reference sequence). The junction had 14 bases not matched to a gene; V was cut back by 6 bases and J by 6 bases. The CDR3 is 16 residues long. The DNA for the CDR3 is TGTGCCAGCAGACGGCCCCTAGCGGGAGAACCGGGCGAGCAGTACTTC. Encoded protein: CASRRPLAGEPGEQYF.

Only one count was recorded for this clone. The V call is TRBV4-2, the J call TRBJ2-1, with 10 bases aligning to TRBD2. V lost 2 bases and J lost 3; bases outside the gene matches: 4. The CDR3 totals 16 residues. Germline values: CDR1 LGHNA, CDR2 YNFKEQ. The CDR3 nucleotides read TGTGCCAGCAGCCAAACCGGGACTAGCGTCTACAATGAGCAGTTCTTC. It specifies CASSQTGTSVYNEQFF.